The rows below give T cell receptor beta chains drawn from one sample of a study of CD8 T cells in Susac syndrome. From the immunoSEQ multiplex PCR reads, TCRdb called clonotypes with MiXCR, one entry per CDR3 protein. The repertoire consists of 250,000 to 300,000 distinct CDR3 sequences, with 65% to 90% occurring once and the leading ten covering around 0.2%. Sequences were obtained from CD8+ T cells from PBMCs. The origin of the receptors is a human donor with multiple sclerosis. CDR3s include the opening cysteine and the closing phenylalanine or tryptophan. D genes are given only for firm matches. Not all rows give a size; the values are once, few, many and, for expanded clones, a class.

V gene	D gene	clone size	J gene	CDR3 protein	CDR3 DNA
TRBV6-2/TRBV6-3	.	few	TRBJ2-7	CASSYDGGLRFYEQYF	TGTGCCAGCAGTTATGATGGAGGGTTAAGGTTCTACGAGCAGTACTTC
TRBV30	TRBD2	.	TRBJ2-3	CAWSPCQLLAGCTDTQYF	TGTGCCTGGAGTCCCTGCCAGCTACTAGCGGGGTGCACAGATACGCAGTATTTT
TRBV19	.	.	TRBJ2-6	CATHGTDSSGANVLTF	TGTGCCACCCACGGGACGGATAGCTCTGGGGCCAACGTCCTGACTTTC
TRBV21-1	.	once	TRBJ2-7	CASSAGGEQYF	TGTGCCAGCAGCGCCGGGGGCGAGCAGTACTTC
TRBV28	.	.	TRBJ1-6	CASSLSGNNSPLHF	TGTGCCAGCAGTTTATCAGGGAATAATTCACCCCTCCACTTT
TRBV20-1	.	.	TRBJ2-7	CSGRDRLYEQYF	TGCAGTGGGCGGGACAGACTCTACGAGCAGTACTTC
TRBV7-2	.	.	TRBJ2-1	CASSPYLYNEQFF	TGTGCCAGCAGCCCGTACTTATACAATGAGCAGTTCTTC
TRBV19	.	.	TRBJ1-5	CASNPGRIYQPQHF	TGTGCCAGTAACCCAGGGAGAATTTATCAGCCCCAGCATTTT
TRBV5-1	.	.	TRBJ1-4	CASSAVQGSTNEKLFF	TGCGCCAGCAGCGCTGTACAGGGTTCAACTAATGAAAAACTGTTTTTT
TRBV6-4	.	.	TRBJ2-1	CASSQLGGGEQFF	TGTGCCAGCAGCCAGTTGGGGGGTGGTGAGCAGTTCTTC
TRBV7-2	TRBD2	few	TRBJ2-3	CASSPSGTPQDTQYF	TGTGCCAGCAGCCCTAGCGGAACTCCGCAGGATACGCAGTATTTT
TRBV28	.	.	TRBJ1-4	CASSFDVGGESTNEKLFF	TGTGCCAGCAGTTTCGATGTGGGAGGGGAATCAACTAATGAAAAACTGTTTTTT
TRBV29-1	.	.	TRBJ1-1	CSVVIPVVGTEAFF	TGCAGCGTTGTGATCCCGGTAGTCGGCACTGAAGCTTTCTTT
TRBV27	TRBD2	.	TRBJ2-7	CASSLLASGTSYYEQYF	TGTGCCAGCAGTTTATTGGCTAGCGGGACCTCTTACTACGAGCAGTACTTC
TRBV24-1	.	.	TRBJ2-2	CATSDPTARAAPGELFF	TGTGCCACCAGTGACCCGACAGCTAGAGCCGCTCCCGGGGAGCTGTTTTTT
TRBV6-2/TRBV6-3	.	.	TRBJ1-1	CASSYVSPASGAFF	TGTGCCAGCAGTTACGTTTCTCCAGCTTCAGGAGCTTTCTTT
TRBV30	.	.	TRBJ2-7	CAWGRRENSYEQYF	TGTGCCTGGGGAAGACGGGAGAACTCCTACGAGCAGTACTTC